A selection of T cell receptor beta chains follows, all from one sample in a study of cytomegalovirus exposure and HLA in healthy donors. The repertoire was sequenced with immunoSEQ multiplex PCR; TCRdb's copy has only in-frame clones and lacks some. The table has over 150,000 clones, roughly 80% seen once. The specimen was PBMCs. The origin of the receptors is a woman aged 45 to 65 in good health and CMV-seronegative. Each CDR3 is given with its conserved first and last residue. The order of the fields is V gene, D gene, J gene, CDR3 protein. A D gene is named only where the DNA matches it firmly.

TRBV6-5,TRBD2,TRBJ2-1,CASKLADTYNEQFF
TRBV18,TRBD1,TRBJ1-2,CASSPPGQGRGHYGYTF
TRBV2,TRBD1,TRBJ2-7,CASSIEGTGAYEQYF
TRBV6-6,TRBD1,TRBJ1-2,CASSYPTGDYGYTF
TRBV5-4,TRBD1,TRBJ2-7,CASTARDRGMVYEQYF
TRBV30,.,TRBJ1-1,CAWRPIRGAFF
TRBV5-1,TRBD2,TRBJ2-7,CASTRGTSGGLPSYEQYF
TRBV7-2,.,TRBJ1-3,CASSRGGWGQAGNTIYF
TRBV28,TRBD1,TRBJ2-7,CASSGTAKAYEQYF
TRBV6-1,.,TRBJ1-2,CASRNLDRLLYGYTF
TRBV4-2,TRBD1,TRBJ2-5,CASSQGATSDREETQYF
TRBV4-1,TRBD1,TRBJ1-2,CASSPAEGARTGYTF
TRBV4-2,.,TRBJ2-1,CASSQEGGAHNEQFF
TRBV9,TRBD1,TRBJ2-7,CASSVDPTGTGSYEQYF
TRBV5-1,TRBD2,TRBJ2-1,CASSLALAGGGEQFF
TRBV9,TRBD2,TRBJ2-3,CASSPTTGGSLATPRDTQYF
TRBV19,TRBD1,TRBJ1-1,CASRAPTGGGTEAFF
TRBV12-5,TRBD1,TRBJ2-2,CASGLFLLKPGQGWGGELFF
TRBV2,.,TRBJ1-5,CASGQRLDQPQHF
TRBV5-6,.,TRBJ1-3,CASSLQGPSGNTIYF
TRBV27,TRBD2,TRBJ2-7,CASSPFWVAGYYEQYF
TRBV9,TRBD1,TRBJ1-3,CASSGTGGSGNTIYF
TRBV5-1,TRBD2,TRBJ2-1,CASSLVTSGRMNEQFF
TRBV2,TRBD1,TRBJ2-4,CASSEGQGTNIQYF
TRBV7-9,.,TRBJ2-7,CASSPNLGGQYF
TRBV4-1,TRBD1,TRBJ1-1,CASSQYTGDHTEAFF
TRBV6-6,.,TRBJ1-1,CASSTRTANTEAFF
TRBV5-1,TRBD1,TRBJ1-1,CASSLQGANTEAFF
TRBV19,.,TRBJ2-3,CASSISRGVDTQYF
TRBV6-4,.,TRBJ2-7,CASSDPWPPVRTNIYEQYF
TRBV4-3,.,TRBJ2-5,CASSQDRGNDQETQYF
TRBV5-4,.,TRBJ2-5,CASSFSGARRGTQYF
TRBV4-3,.,TRBJ1-1,CASSQVRAQSRRTEAFF
TRBV18,.,TRBJ2-7,CASSPRTTDRYEQYF
TRBV5-1,TRBD1,TRBJ1-1,CASSLRQGQSTEAFF
TRBV11-3,TRBD2,TRBJ2-1,CASSLLAGPYNEQFF
TRBV5-1,.,TRBJ1-2,CASSFDGANYGYTF
TRBV5-1,TRBD1,TRBJ1-4,CASSLAGQGNEKLFF
TRBV29-1,.,TRBJ2-3,CSVGPRGTDTQYF
TRBV10-3,.,TRBJ1-1,CAISEGGSREAFF
TRBV19,.,TRBJ2-1,CASSHRDYNEQFF
TRBV4-1,TRBD1,TRBJ1-3,CASSQGGTGKGNTIYF
TRBV30,.,TRBJ1-2,CAWSGSGLANYGYTF
TRBV7-9,.,TRBJ2-7,CASSLNSANEQYF
TRBV10-2,.,TRBJ2-2,CAGSSAGELFF
TRBV11-2,TRBD2,TRBJ2-3,CASSSTPGLASYTQYF
TRBV5-4,TRBD1,TRBJ1-1,CASTTLYRGRTEAFF
TRBV6-6,TRBD2,TRBJ2-1,CASSHTSGAYYNEQFF
TRBV27,.,TRBJ2-7,CASRETGNPSYEQYF
TRBV11-2,TRBD2,TRBJ2-2,CASNKLADSNTGELFF
TRBV5-1,.,TRBJ2-3,CASIPRTDTQYF
TRBV6-1,TRBD1,TRBJ2-7,CASRDRVSSYEQYF
TRBV4-3,TRBD1,TRBJ1-6,CASSQVSGQGMRSYNSPLHF
TRBV7-2,TRBD1,TRBJ2-7,CASSTRTGEPYEQYF
TRBV30,.,TRBJ2-3,CAWSVQADTQYF
TRBV7-2,.,TRBJ1-6,CASSRERPPGSPLHF
TRBV4-1,.,TRBJ1-1,CASRQSGRGGTEAFF
TRBV4-2,.,TRBJ2-7,CASSQDNPGFLYEQYF
TRBV19,TRBD1,TRBJ1-5,CASTATGMFQPQHF